A selection of T cell receptor beta chains follows, all from one sample in a study of cytomegalovirus exposure and HLA in healthy donors. Libraries were prepared by immunoSEQ multiplex PCR; TCRdb keeps only in-frame clonotypes and omits some of them. The table shows fewer than 150,000 clones, with approximately 91% occurring only once. Sequencing was carried out using PBMCs. The receptors originated from a man younger than 40 in good health and CMV-seronegative. CDR3s include the opening cysteine and the closing phenylalanine or tryptophan. The D gene is left open where the match is weak. Clone size appears in some rows only: once, few, many, or a class for an expanded clone.

cdr3_aa	cdr3_nt	cdr3_length	clone_size	j_call	d_call	v_call
CATSREAQFAETQYF	TGTGCCACCAGCAGAGAAGCGCAATTCGCAGAGACCCAGTACTTC	15	-	TRBJ2-5	-	TRBV15
CASSPSGRIDGELFF	TGTGCCAGCAGTCCTAGCGGGAGGATTGACGGGGAGCTGTTTTTT	15	-	TRBJ2-2	TRBD2	TRBV2
CASSQVREALYNEQFF	TGCGCCAGCAGCCAAGTTAGGGAGGCGCTGTACAATGAGCAGTTCTTC	16	-	TRBJ2-1	-	TRBV4-1
CASSSYLIRGGQGTGELFF	TGCGCCAGCAGCTCCTACCTCATCCGGGGGGGGCAAGGCACCGGGGAGCTGTTTTTT	19	-	TRBJ2-2	TRBD2	TRBV5-1
CASSLDTGLDQPQHF	TGTGCCAGCAGCTTAGATACAGGTCTGGATCAGCCCCAGCATTTT	15	-	TRBJ1-5	-	TRBV7-2
CASSLDGEQFF	TGCGCCAGCAGCTTGGACGGTGAGCAGTTCTTC	11	-	TRBJ2-1	-	TRBV5-1
CASSQDLAAGFSETQYF	TGCGCCAGCAGCCAAGATTTGGCGGCGGGCTTTAGTGAGACCCAGTACTTC	17	-	TRBJ2-5	-	TRBV4-3
CASSSLDRSGGYGYTF	TGTGCCAGCAGCTCTCTCGATAGGTCCGGGGGCTATGGCTACACCTTC	16	-	TRBJ1-2	-	TRBV5-6
CASSASENYGYTF	TGTGCCAGCAGTGCATCGGAGAACTATGGCTACACCTTC	13	-	TRBJ1-2	-	TRBV2
CASSWTTLAVDEQFF	TGTGCCAGCAGCTGGACTACCCTAGCGGTCGATGAGCAGTTCTTC	15	-	TRBJ2-1	TRBD2	TRBV5-4
CASSVSGRVAEAEAFF	TGTGCCAGCAGTGTGTCTGGCAGGGTGGCTGAGGCTGAAGCTTTCTTT	16	-	TRBJ1-1	-	TRBV2
CATSPGQRGTEAFF	TGTGCCACTAGTCCGGGACAGCGGGGGACTGAAGCTTTCTTT	14	few	TRBJ1-1	TRBD1	TRBV6-4
CASSPTGVFYEQYF	TGCGCCAGCAGCCCCACAGGGGTCTTTTACGAGCAGTACTTC	14	-	TRBJ2-7	TRBD1	TRBV4-3
CASSVGGTNSDTQYF	TGTGCCAGTTCCGTAGGGGGTACGAATTCAGATACGCAGTATTTT	15	-	TRBJ2-3	-	TRBV19
CASSLPAGDGTDTQYF	TGTGCCAGCAGCTTACCAGCGGGAGACGGCACAGATACGCAGTATTTT	16	-	TRBJ2-3	TRBD2	TRBV7-3
CASSQPGTLNEQFF	TGCGCCAGCAGCCAACCCGGGACTTTGAATGAGCAGTTCTTC	14	-	TRBJ2-1	-	TRBV4-1
CATRTGGNTIYF	TGTGCCACCAGGACAGGGGGCAACACCATATATTTT	12	few	TRBJ1-3	TRBD1	TRBV19
CASSFRAGPSYEQYF	TGTGCCAGCAGCTTCAGAGCGGGCCCCTCCTACGAGCAGTACTTC	15	-	TRBJ2-7	-	TRBV7-6
CASSSPERQGSDTQYF	TGTGCCAGCAGCTCGCCCGAGAGACAGGGCAGCGATACGCAGTATTTT	16	-	TRBJ2-3	TRBD1	TRBV7-9
CASSRLSGSGTEAFF	TGTGCCAGCAGCCGTTTATCAGGGTCGGGCACTGAAGCTTTCTTT	15	-	TRBJ1-1	-	TRBV4-2
CASSLGAAGDSNQPQHF	TGTGCCAGCAGCTTAGGAGCGGCAGGCGATAGCAATCAGCCCCAGCATTTT	17	few	TRBJ1-5	-	TRBV7-9
CASSPPEGRDEQFF	TGTGCCAGCAGCCCCCCGGAGGGGCGGGATGAGCAGTTCTTC	14	-	TRBJ2-1	-	TRBV7-9
CASSQGGTYEQYF	TGTGCCAGCAGCCAGGGAGGGACCTACGAGCAGTACTTC	13	-	TRBJ2-7	TRBD2	TRBV13
CASSPSGATNTGELFF	TGTGCCAGCAGCCCATCGGGAGCAACGAACACCGGGGAGCTGTTTTTT	16	-	TRBJ2-2	-	TRBV11-3
CASSEYHPGFGEKLFF	TGTGCCAGCAGTGAATATCATCCAGGCTTCGGCGAAAAACTGTTTTTT	16	-	TRBJ1-4	-	TRBV25-1
CASSLTGVEETQYF	TGTGCCAGCAGCTTGACGGGGGTCGAAGAGACCCAGTACTTC	14	-	TRBJ2-5	-	TRBV5-4
CASSLYVPGLGEKLFF	TGTGCCAGCAGTTTATACGTCCCGGGATTGGGTGAAAAACTGTTTTTT	16	-	TRBJ1-4	-	TRBV27
CASSPLGSGTGSWPQHF	TGTGCCAGCAGCCCCCTAGGGTCGGGGACAGGATCGTGGCCCCAGCATTTT	17	-	TRBJ1-5	TRBD1	TRBV7-3
CASSLVGKSTYNEQFF	TGTGCCAGCAGTTTAGTCGGTAAATCAACCTACAATGAGCAGTTCTTC	16	-	TRBJ2-1	-	TRBV27
CAVQGYDTEAFF	TGTGCCGTGCAGGGGTACGACACTGAAGCTTTCTTT	12	-	TRBJ1-1	-	TRBV19
CASSLTSGWNEQFF	TGTGCCAGCAGTTTGACTAGCGGGTGGAATGAGCAGTTCTTC	14	-	TRBJ2-1	TRBD2	TRBV2
CADRPGQGLRGELFF	TGCGCCGATAGACCGGGACAGGGGCTGCGAGGGGAGCTGTTTTTT	15	-	TRBJ2-2	TRBD1	TRBV5-1
CASTPGLAAKADTQYF	TGTGCCAGCACTCCGGGACTAGCGGCAAAAGCAGATACGCAGTATTTT	16	-	TRBJ2-3	TRBD2	TRBV6-6
CASSLGGTGVYGYTF	TGTGCCAGCAGCTTAGGAGGGACAGGGGTTTATGGCTACACCTTC	15	-	TRBJ1-2	TRBD1	TRBV11-2
CASSPGEATQYF	TGTGCCAGCAGCCCTGGGGAGGCTACGCAGTATTTT	12	-	TRBJ2-3	-	TRBV14
CASSTGTSSYNEQFF	TGTGCCAGCTCAACCGGTACTAGCTCCTACAATGAGCAGTTCTTC	15	once	TRBJ2-1	-	TRBV18
CASSQELDSSTDTQYF	TGTGCCAGCAGCCAAGAGCTCGACAGTAGCACAGATACGCAGTATTTT	16	-	TRBJ2-3	-	TRBV14
CASSPGTGPYEQYF	TGTGCCAGCTCACCGGGGACAGGGCCCTACGAGCAGTACTTC	14	-	TRBJ2-7	TRBD1	TRBV18
CASSLIQGAREKLFF	TGTGCCAGCAGTTTAATTCAGGGGGCCCGGGAAAAACTGTTTTTT	15	-	TRBJ1-4	TRBD1	TRBV6-6
CASSPRERAGGLYGYTF	TGCGCCAGCAGCCCTAGAGAGAGGGCAGGAGGGCTCTATGGCTACACCTTC	17	-	TRBJ1-2	-	TRBV4-1
CASSLALSYEQYF	TGTGCCAGCAGTCTAGCCCTCTCCTACGAGCAGTACTTC	13	-	TRBJ2-7	-	TRBV7-2
CASSLIPLAGAFYNEQFF	TGTGCCAGCAGCTTGATTCCACTAGCGGGAGCGTTCTACAATGAGCAGTTCTTC	18	-	TRBJ2-1	TRBD2	TRBV7-3
CASSFRERDYGYTF	TGTGCCAGCAGCTTCAGGGAGCGGGACTATGGCTACACCTTC	14	-	TRBJ1-2	-	TRBV7-2
CASKMGGQPQHF	TGTGCCAGTAAGATGGGGGGTCAGCCCCAGCATTTT	12	-	TRBJ1-5	-	TRBV19
CASSRNTEAFF	TGTGCCAGCAGTCGGAACACTGAAGCTTTCTTT	11	once	TRBJ1-1	-	TRBV2
CSVVLPGSSYNEQFF	TGCAGCGTTGTCCTACCGGGGAGCTCCTACAATGAGCAGTTCTTC	15	-	TRBJ2-1	-	TRBV29-1
CASSIAGETQYF	TGTGCCAGTAGTATAGCGGGGGAGACCCAGTACTTC	12	-	TRBJ2-5	-	TRBV19
CASSRTGDEQFF	TGTGCCAGCAGTCGGACAGGGGATGAGCAGTTCTTC	12	-	TRBJ2-1	TRBD1	TRBV6-5
CASSLLAAPYEQYF	TGTGCCAGCAGCTTACTAGCGGCCCCCTACGAGCAGTACTTC	14	-	TRBJ2-7	TRBD2	TRBV6-1